This T cell receptor (beta chain) was sequenced for a study of T cell responses to AZD1222 COVID-19 vaccine. Repertoires were generated with immunoSEQ multiplex PCR, while TCRdb's copy carries only in-frame clones and drops some. The sample records some 150,000 clones, about nine tenths being singletons. Regarding this clone: Its antigen is not identified.

Study-level findings and limits: Vaccine-associated CD4 TCRs ranged over spike, dominating at 160-218 and 743-854.

Trimming removed 3 bases at V and 1 base at J, with 9 bases between. The CDR3 has 14 amino acids. The germline V gene encodes CDR1 SEHNR and CDR2 FQNEAQ (reference sequence). Sequences were derived from peripheral blood, sampled on day 0 of AZD1222 vaccination. This chain joins TRBV7-9 and TRBJ2-5; D is ambiguous. The TCR sequence derives from an adult in good health. This CDR3 reads CASSFRALQETQYF. CDR3 in DNA: TGTGCCAGCAGCTTTAGGGCCCTCCAAGAGACCCAGTACTTC.